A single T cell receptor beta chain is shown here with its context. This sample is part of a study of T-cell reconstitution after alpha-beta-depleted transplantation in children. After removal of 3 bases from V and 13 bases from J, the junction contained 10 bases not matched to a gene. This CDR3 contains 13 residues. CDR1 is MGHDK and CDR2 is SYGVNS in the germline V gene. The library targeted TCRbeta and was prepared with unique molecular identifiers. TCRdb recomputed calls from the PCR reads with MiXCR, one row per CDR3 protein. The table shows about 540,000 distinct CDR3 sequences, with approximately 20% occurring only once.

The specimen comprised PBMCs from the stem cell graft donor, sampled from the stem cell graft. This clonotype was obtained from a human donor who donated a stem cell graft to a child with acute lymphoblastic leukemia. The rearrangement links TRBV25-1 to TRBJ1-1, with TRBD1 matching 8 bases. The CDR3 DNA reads TGTGCCAGCAGTGATAGGACAGGGAGATTCGGTTTCTTT. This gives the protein CASSDRTGRFGFF.